One sample yielded the 10 T cell receptor beta chains listed below, sequenced in a study of response to subunit inactivated influenza vaccine (dated by TCRdb to 2017 to 2018). Library construction relied on RT-PCR. Instrument on record: Illumina HiSeq 2500. Using fastp at Q25 and MiXCR, TCRdb reprocessed the public reads and kept productive beta chains. Merged by CDR3 protein, the rows form single entries marked with the most common genes and DNA. The sample table records hundreds of thousands of distinct CDR3 sequences; about 8% of these occur just once. The ten largest clones represent 13% of the sample. Sequencing used PBMCs from blood, obtained approximately 25 months after vaccination. Receptors originate from a man aged 50 to 69 who received an inactivated influenza vaccine. Donor details come from another sample of the same person, matched by shared clones.

Only a few counts were recorded for this clonotype. This chain connects TRBV24-1 to TRBJ2-2; the D gene is possibly TRBD2 (6 bases). In germline, CDR1 is KGHDR, CDR2 SFDVKD. V was pared by 9 bases and J by 6 bases, with 19 bases between. This CDR3 has 15 amino acids. The DNA of the CDR3 is TGTGCCACCGGAGGGGACGCCAAAGGGCCCGGGGAGCTGTTTTTT. It yields the protein CATGGDAKGPGELFF.

This clonotype was counted only a few times. The V and J genes are TRBV9 and TRBJ1-1; D is perhaps TRBD1 (5 bases). Per germline, CDR1 SGDLS and CDR2 YYNGEE. The CDR3 length is 16 residues. Trimming shortened V by 3 bases and J by 1 base, and 16 bases separated the two germline ends. This chain's CDR3 is CASSGGPKIRNTEAFF. In nucleotides, the CDR3 is TGTGCCAGCAGCGGGGGACCAAAGATCCGGAACACTGAAGCTTTCTTT.

This clonotype has more than one count but fewer than ten. CDR3 region: CSVAPAGREAFF. Here the CDR3 DNA reads TGCAGCGTTGCCCCAGCGGGCAGGGAGGCTTTCTTT. The gene calls are TRBV29-1 and TRBJ1-1, with D tentatively TRBD1 (5 bases). Germline-derived CDR1 and CDR2 are SQVTM and ANQGSEA. V dropped 4 bases and J dropped 11 bases, with 17 bases sitting between them. CDR3 length: 12 residues.

This clonotype was found many times. The junction shows a germline mismatch at one end, possibly a read error. V is TRBV20-1 and J is TRBJ2-7; 7 nucleotides line up with TRBD1. Germline V gene sequence: CDR1 DFQATT, CDR2 SNEGSKA (reference sequence). This CDR3 has 14 amino acids. This chain's CDR3 is CSARATGLSYEQYF. DNA for the CDR3: TGCAGTGCCAGAGCGACAGGGCTCTCCTACGAGCAGTACTTC.

At least ten counts were recorded for this clonotype. The V call is TRBV5-1, the J call TRBJ2-7; D is unresolved. The CDR3 runs 13 residues. Trimming took 1 base from V and 1 from J, leaving 6 bases between them. The V gene's germline CDR1 is SGHRS and CDR2 YFSETQ. DNA for the CDR3: TGCGCCAGCAGCTTGTGGGCGTCCTACGAGCAGTACTTC. Translating gives CASSLWASYEQYF.

This clonotype has more than one count but fewer than ten. The CDR3 nucleotides are TGTGCCAGCCGAATCTCTCTCCCGGGACAGAACTATGGCTACACCTTC. Translating gives CASRISLPGQNYGYTF. The chain is built from TRBV12-3 or TRBV12-4 and TRBJ1-2; 7 nucleotides match TRBD1. Germline trimming cut 8 bases from V and 2 bases from J; bases unmatched to any gene: 14. CDR3 length: 16 residues.

This clonotype was picked up a small number of times. The rearrangement joins TRBV7-9 to TRBJ2-5; no clear D gene. Germline V lookup: CDR1 SEHNR, CDR2 FQNEAQ (reference sequence). The CDR3 consists of 14 residues. Trimming pared 2 bases from V and 2 bases from J, leaving 9 bases between. The CDR3 loop reads CASSLLQVQETQYF. CDR3 in DNA: TGTGCCAGCAGCTTACTCCAGGTTCAAGAGACCCAGTACTTC.

This clonotype appeared a few times. V gene TRBV11-3 combines with J gene TRBJ2-3, with 9 bases lining up with TRBD2. The J segment lost 4 bases and the V segment lost 1 base, leaving 6 bases of the junction unmatched. This CDR3 contains 16 residues. Germline V gene lookup returns CDR1 SGHNT and CDR2 YENEEA. CDR3 sequence (DNA): TGTGCCAGCAGCTTAGGGGCTAGCGGGAACCCAGATACGCAGTATTTT. Amino acid sequence: CASSLGASGNPDTQYF.

This clonotype was recorded a few times. The chain combines TRBV5-1 with TRBJ1-1; D possibly corresponds to TRBD1 (5 bases). Between the trimmed V and J ends, which lost 4 bases and 12 bases, there was a span of 16 bases. CDR1 SGHRS and CDR2 YFSETQ come from the germline V gene. The CDR3 loop spans 12 amino acids. The CDR3 here is CASSPREGRTFF. For the CDR3, the DNA is TGCGCCAGCAGCCCGAGAGAGGGACGGACTTTCTTT.

Many counts were recorded for this clonotype. The chain couples TRBV5-6 to TRBJ2-1, with TRBD2 matching over 14 bases. V lost 4 bases to trimming and J lost 6 bases; unmatched junction nucleotides: 0. The CDR3 runs to 14 residues. The germline V gene encodes CDR1 SGHDT and CDR2 YYEEEE. CDR3 region: CASSGTSGSNEQFF. DNA for the CDR3: TGTGCCAGCAGCGGGACTAGCGGGAGCAATGAGCAGTTCTTC.